Each of the 20 T cell receptor beta chains below was sequenced from the same sample in a study of blood T cell repertoires in COVID-19. Assay used: immunoSEQ multiplex PCR; TCRdb lists only in-frame clones, some missing. The data hold 120,000 or so clones, with around 81% observed a single time. The sample comprised peripheral blood. The receptors were gathered from a man aged 30-40 years with COVID-19, enrolled during active disease.

This sequence joins TRBV7-9 and TRBJ2-7; 9 bases match TRBD1. Germline V gene sequence: CDR1 SEHNR, CDR2 FQNEAQ (reference sequence). The V segment lost 4 bases and the J segment 3 bases; nucleotides outside the gene matches: 7. There are 15 residues in the CDR3. The CDR3 is CASSSGQGRGYEQYF. In DNA form, the CDR3 reads TGTGCCAGCAGCTCCGGACAGGGGAGAGGCTACGAGCAGTACTTC.

The DNA for the CDR3 is TGTGCCAGCAGTGAATCGACAGTCGCCCACACCATATATTTT. This codes for CASSESTVAHTIYF. This chain joins TRBV6-1 and TRBJ1-3; D is perhaps TRBD1 (5 bases). V was cut by 2 bases and J by 8 bases, with 13 bases left in between. CDR1 and CDR2 from the germline V gene are MNHNS and SASEGT. The CDR3 spans 14 residues.

This chain connects TRBV11-2 to TRBJ1-2; D call uncertain. Looked up from germline, CDR1 is SGHAT and CDR2 is FQNNGV. Trimming pared 1 base from V and 4 bases from J, leaving 10 bases between. The CDR3 has 14 amino acids. CDR3 in amino acids: CASSLVWASYGYTF. The CDR3 DNA follows: TGTGCCAGCAGCTTAGTGTGGGCGTCCTATGGCTACACCTTC.

V usage is TRBV7-2 and J usage is TRBJ1-5, with 8 bases fitting TRBD1. Germline V gives CDR1 SGHTA, CDR2 FQGNSA. This CDR3 has 15 amino acids. Germline trimming cut 5 bases from V and 6 bases from J; bases unmatched to any gene: 9. CDR3 protein: CASSVPGGSGQPQHF. The CDR3 DNA reads TGTGCCAGCAGCGTCCCAGGGGGCTCAGGTCAGCCCCAGCATTTT.

This chain links TRBV5-4 with TRBJ1-2; D might be TRBD1 (6 bases). The V gene's germline CDR1 is SGHNT and CDR2 YYREEE (reference sequence). The CDR3 is 16 amino acids. Trimming cost V 6 bases and J 7 bases, with 25 bases left between them. CDR3 sequence: CASTQRGGAFVSGYTF. In nucleotides, the CDR3 is TGTGCCAGCACCCAACGTGGGGGGGCGTTCGTTTCTGGCTACACCTTC.

V is TRBV7-7 and J is TRBJ2-7; D unclear. From germline, CDR1 is SSHAT and CDR2 FNYEAQ (reference sequence). The CDR3 length is 14 residues. The ends were cut back, 1 base at V and 5 bases at J, with 12 bases in the middle. The CDR3 DNA reads as TGTGCCAGCAGCTTAGGTCCGGCAGAGGACGAGCAGTACTTC. Amino acids: CASSLGPAEDEQYF.

The V call is TRBV29-1, the J call TRBJ1-4; 10 bases are a match to TRBD1. CDR3 length: 15 amino acids. The germline V gene encodes CDR1 SQVTM and CDR2 ANQGSEA. J lost 7 bases, V lost 7 bases, and 12 bases had no gene match. The CDR3 protein is CSEVTGGVGSEKLFF. The CDR3 DNA sequence: TGCAGCGAAGTGACAGGGGGCGTAGGATCTGAAAAACTGTTTTTT.

The gene calls are TRBV2 and TRBJ1-2; D not certain. Germline V gene lookup returns CDR1 SNHLY and CDR2 FYNNEI. The CDR3 is made up of 11 amino acids. Between the trimmed V and J ends, which lost 3 bases and 4 bases, there was a span of 3 bases. The CDR3 region is CASSESYGYTF. The CDR3 DNA reads as TGTGCCAGCAGTGAGAGCTATGGCTACACCTTC.

This rearrangement joins TRBV14 to TRBJ1-1; tentative D call: TRBD1 (6 bases). The CDR3 extends over 13 amino acids. The germline CDR1 and CDR2 sequences are SGHDN and FVKESK. V was clipped by 4 bases and J by 6 bases, with 12 bases between them. This CDR3 is CASSLHGQSEAFF. The CDR3 nucleotides read TGTGCCAGCAGCCTGCACGGACAGTCTGAAGCTTTCTTT. The variable domain in full, completed from reference TRBV14 and TRBJ1-1, reads EAGVTQFPSHSVIEKGQTVTLRCDPISGHDNLYWYRRVMGKEIKFLLHFVKESKQDESGMPNNRFLAERTGGTYSTLKVQPAELEDSGVYFCASSLHGQSEAFFGQGTRLTVV.

The V gene is TRBV5-4, the J gene TRBJ1-1, with D perhaps matching TRBD1 (6 bases). Germline CDR1 and CDR2: SGHNT and YYREEE (reference sequence). V lost 5 bases and J 3 bases, leaving 11 bases between the germline ends. The CDR3 consists of 13 residues. CDR3 nucleotides: TGTGCCAGCAGTTCCACAGGGTACACTGAAGCTTTCTTT. Encoded protein: CASSSTGYTEAFF.

In its sample, this clone was seen a few times. The J gene is TRBJ2-7, the V gene TRBV28, with D possibly TRBD1 on 6 matching bases. This CDR3 is built from 14 residues. Trimming left V 6 bases short and J 3 bases short, with 15 bases between. Germline V CDR1 and CDR2: MDHEN, SYDVKM. The CDR3 nucleotides are TGTGCCAGCAGCTGGACAGAGAACCTCTACGAGCAGTACTTC. This codes for CASSWTENLYEQYF. The full variable domain, completed using reference TRBV28 and TRBJ2-7, is DVKVTQSSRYLVKRTGEKVFLECVQDMDHENMFWYRQDPGLGLRLIYFSYDVKMKEKGDIPEGYSVSREKKERFSLILESASTNQTSMYLCASSWTENLYEQYFGPGTRLTVT.

This clone was seen just once. V usage is TRBV7-2 and J usage is TRBJ2-3; 7 bases are a match to TRBD2. The junction had 9 bases not matched to a gene; V was cut back by 4 bases and J by 2 bases. CDR3 length: 16 residues. Germline V lookup: CDR1 SGHTA, CDR2 FQGNSA. This CDR3 is CASSSGLERVTDTQYF. The CDR3 nucleotides are TGTGCCAGCAGCTCTGGACTAGAAAGAGTCACAGATACGCAGTATTTT. The full variable domain, in which reference TRBV7-2 and TRBJ2-3 provide the parts outside the CDR3, is GAGVSQSPSNKVTEKGKDVELRCDPISGHTALYWYRQSLGQGLEFLIYFQGNSAPDKSGLPSDRFSAERTGGSVSTLTIQRTQQEDSAVYLCASSSGLERVTDTQYFGPGTRLTVL.

The CDR3 coding sequence is TGTGCCAGCAGCGTACAGGGTATCGGCGGGGAGCTGTTTTTT. Its translation is CASSVQGIGGELFF. The J gene is TRBJ2-2, the V gene TRBV6-5; tentatively, D is TRBD1 (6 bases). Trimming took off 6 bases at V and 7 bases at J, with 15 bases between the two ends. The CDR3 is 14 amino acids. Germline lookup yields CDR1 MNHEY and CDR2 SVGAGI.

This clone has just one count. This sequence joins TRBV6-5 and TRBJ1-5, with 7 bases matching TRBD1. The CDR3 is 13 residues long. J lost 6 bases, V lost 5 bases, and 4 bases had no gene match. Per the germline V gene, CDR1 is MNHEY and CDR2 is SVGAGI. CDR3 loop: CASSTTGFQPQHF. CDR3 nucleotide sequence: TGTGCCAGCAGTACGACAGGGTTTCAGCCCCAGCATTTT.

The DNA for the CDR3 is TGTGCCACCAGCCTCTTCCCCCATAACAGAAGCACAGATACGCAGTATTTT. This codes for CATSLFPHNRSTDTQYF. V usage is TRBV15 and J usage is TRBJ2-3; D is unclear. The germline V gene encodes CDR1 LNHNV and CDR2 YYDKDF (reference sequence). This CDR3 comprises 17 residues. Trimming cost V 5 bases and J 0 bases, with 18 bases left between them.

The genes are TRBV29-1 and TRBJ2-1, with TRBD2 matching over 13 bases. Looked up from germline, CDR1 is SQVTM and CDR2 is ANQGSEA. The CDR3 is 13 amino acids. CDR3 residues: CRIWTSGSNEQFF. The CDR3 DNA reads as TGCAGGATCTGGACTAGCGGGAGCAATGAGCAGTTCTTC.

This chain joins TRBV30 and TRBJ1-1; TRBD1 agrees at 7 bases. This CDR3 spans 13 amino acids. CDR1 is GTSNPN, CDR2 SVGIG, per germline (reference sequence). The J segment lost 1 base and the V segment lost 4 bases, leaving 3 bases of the junction unmatched. DNA of the CDR3: TGTGCCTGGACTGACAGGGCGAACACTGAAGCTTTCTTT. Its protein product is CAWTDRANTEAFF.

The V call is TRBV3-1 (or the pseudogene TRBV3-2), the J call TRBJ1-1; 7 nucleotides match TRBD1. Per the germline V gene, CDR1 is LGHDT and CDR2 is YNNKEL (reference sequence). The V and J ends lost 1 base and 6 bases, in that order; junction bases with no gene match: 5. The CDR3 spans 14 residues. The CDR3: CASSQGQGLAEAFF. The CDR3 DNA is TGTGCCAGCAGCCAAGGACAGGGTTTGGCTGAAGCTTTCTTT.

V usage is TRBV16 and J usage is TRBJ2-7; TRBD1 agrees at 11 bases. The V and J ends lost 4 bases and 4 bases, in that order; junction bases with no gene match: 9. The CDR3 runs to 16 residues. The germline gives CDR1 KGHSY, CDR2 FQNENV. Here the CDR3 DNA reads TGTGCCAGCAGCCCTAGTCCGGGACAGGGGGAGTACGAGCAGTACTTC. It yields the protein CASSPSPGQGEYEQYF. Full variable domain (outside the CDR3, taken from reference TRBV16 and TRBJ2-7): GEEVAQTPKHLVRGEGQKAKLYCAPIKGHSYVFWYQQVLKNEFKFLISFQNENVFDETGMPKERFSAKCLPNSPCSLEIQATKLEDSAVYFCASSPSPGQGEYEQYFGPGTRLTVT.

The chain is built from TRBV27 and TRBJ1-5; possibly TRBD1 for D (6 bases). The CDR3 covers 14 residues. The V end was cut by 3 bases, the J end by 9 bases, with 15 bases between. Germline loops: CDR1 MNHEY, CDR2 SMNVEV (reference sequence). CDR3 sequence (DNA): TGTGCCAGCAGTTTGAGACAGGCCATCCGGCCCCAGCATTTT. Protein: CASSLRQAIRPQHF.